This note documents a single TCR beta chain sequence. Germline CDR1 is MDHEN and CDR2 is SYDVKM. The CDR3 sequence is 14 residues long. V dropped 2 bases and J dropped 4 bases, with 9 bases sitting between them. This entry is derived from a study of blood T cell repertoires in COVID-19. Study-wide background: Spain, Italy and the United States supplied samples that represented acute and convalescent COVID-19.

Only in-frame clones appear in the TCRdb table, and some are missing; sequencing was by immunoSEQ multiplex PCR. Here the sample spans about 120,000 clones, around 85% being singletons. This chain connects TRBV28 to TRBJ1-5; D unresolved. This TCR derives from a man aged 55 to 70 with acute or convalescent COVID-19. The sequencing input was peripheral blood. Written as DNA, the CDR3 is TGTGCCAGCAGTTTAAGAGGTCCTAATCAGCCCCAGCATTTT. As protein: CASSLRGPNQPQHF. The complete variable domain, with remaining parts taken from reference TRBV28 and TRBJ1-5, reads DVKVTQSSRYLVKRTGEKVFLECVQDMDHENMFWYRQDPGLGLRLIYFSYDVKMKEKGDIPEGYSVSREKKERFSLILESASTNQTSMYLCASSLRGPNQPQHFGDGTRLSIL.